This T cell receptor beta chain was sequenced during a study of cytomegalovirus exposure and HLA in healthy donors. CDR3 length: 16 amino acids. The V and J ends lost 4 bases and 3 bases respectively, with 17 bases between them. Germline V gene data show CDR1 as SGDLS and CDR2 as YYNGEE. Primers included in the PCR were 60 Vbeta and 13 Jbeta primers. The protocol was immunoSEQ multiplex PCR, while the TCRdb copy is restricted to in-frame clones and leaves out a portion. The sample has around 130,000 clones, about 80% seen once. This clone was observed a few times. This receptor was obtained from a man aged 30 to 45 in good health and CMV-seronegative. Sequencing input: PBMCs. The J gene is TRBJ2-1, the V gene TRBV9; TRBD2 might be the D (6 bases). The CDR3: CASSPGRRDFYNEQFF. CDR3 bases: TGTGCCAGCAGCCCAGGTAGGCGGGATTTCTACAATGAGCAGTTCTTC.